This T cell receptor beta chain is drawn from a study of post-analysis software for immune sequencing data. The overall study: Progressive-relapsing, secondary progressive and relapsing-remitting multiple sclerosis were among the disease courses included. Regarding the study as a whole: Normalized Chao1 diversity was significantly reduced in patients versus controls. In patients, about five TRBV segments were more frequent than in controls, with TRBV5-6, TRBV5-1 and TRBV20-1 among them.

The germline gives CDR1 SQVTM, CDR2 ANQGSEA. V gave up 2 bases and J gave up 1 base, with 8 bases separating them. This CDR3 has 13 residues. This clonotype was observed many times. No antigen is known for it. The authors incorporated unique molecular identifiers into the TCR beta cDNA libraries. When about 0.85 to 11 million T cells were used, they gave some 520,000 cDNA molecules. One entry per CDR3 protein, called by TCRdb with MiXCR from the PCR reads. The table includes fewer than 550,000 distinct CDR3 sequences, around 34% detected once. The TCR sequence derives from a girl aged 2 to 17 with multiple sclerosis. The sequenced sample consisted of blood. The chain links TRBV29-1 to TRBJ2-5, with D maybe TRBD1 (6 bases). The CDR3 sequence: CSVERGGQETQYF. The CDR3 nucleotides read TGCAGCGTTGAAAGAGGGGGCCAAGAGACCCAGTACTTC. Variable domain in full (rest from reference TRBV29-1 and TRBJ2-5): SAVISQKPSRDICQRGTSLTIQCQVDSQVTMMFWYRQQPGQSLTLIATANQGSEATYESGFVIDKFPISRPNLTFSTLTVSNMSPEDSSIYLCSVERGGQETQYFGPGTRLLVL.